The sequence of this TCR beta chain was determined in a study of blood T cell repertoires in COVID-19. There are a few counts of this clone. Germline V CDR1 and CDR2: MRHNA, SNTAGT. The CDR3 contains 13 residues. V lost 4 bases and J 3 bases, leaving 8 bases between the germline ends. Under the authors' procedure: Amplified reference gene primers provided the basis for estimating nucleated cell counts. Profiled with immunoSEQ multiplex PCR; TCRdb holds only in-frame clones, not every one. That table supplies the V and J calls and clone size; D and trimming were determined from the DNA. The sample records around 57,000 clones, roughly 87% being singletons.

The chain carries TRBV6-4 and TRBJ2-3; the D is unclear. The sequenced material came from peripheral blood. The clonotype was recovered from a woman aged 55-70 years with acute or convalescent COVID-19. The CDR3 reads CASSARVTDTQYF. The CDR3 bases are TGTGCCAGCAGTGCCCGGGTGACAGATACGCAGTATTTT.